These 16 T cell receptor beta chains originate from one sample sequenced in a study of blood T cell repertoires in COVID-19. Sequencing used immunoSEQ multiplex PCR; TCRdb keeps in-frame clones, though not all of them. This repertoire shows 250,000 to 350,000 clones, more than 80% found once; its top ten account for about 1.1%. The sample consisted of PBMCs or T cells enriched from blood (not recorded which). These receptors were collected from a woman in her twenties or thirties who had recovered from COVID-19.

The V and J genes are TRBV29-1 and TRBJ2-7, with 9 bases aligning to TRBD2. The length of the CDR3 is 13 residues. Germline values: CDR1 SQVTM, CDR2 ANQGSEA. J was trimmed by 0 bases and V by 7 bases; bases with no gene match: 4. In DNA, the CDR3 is TGCAGCGCCCTTAGCGGGAGCTCCTACGAGCAGTACTTC. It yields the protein CSALSGSSYEQYF.

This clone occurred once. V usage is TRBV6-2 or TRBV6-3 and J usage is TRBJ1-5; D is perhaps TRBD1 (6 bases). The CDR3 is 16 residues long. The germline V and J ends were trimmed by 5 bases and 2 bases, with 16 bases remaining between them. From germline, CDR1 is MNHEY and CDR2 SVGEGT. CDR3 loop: CASSPQGLGGNQPQHF. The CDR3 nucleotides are TGTGCCAGCAGTCCACAGGGCCTGGGGGGCAATCAGCCCCAGCATTTT.

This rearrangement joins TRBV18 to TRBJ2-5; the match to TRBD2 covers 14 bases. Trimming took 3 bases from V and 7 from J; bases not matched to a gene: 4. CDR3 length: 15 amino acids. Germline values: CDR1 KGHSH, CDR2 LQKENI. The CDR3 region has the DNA TGTGCCAGCTCACCGGGACTAGCGGGAGTGGTGACCCAGTACTTC. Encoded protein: CASSPGLAGVVTQYF. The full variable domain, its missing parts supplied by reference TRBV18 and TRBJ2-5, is NAGVMQNPRHLVRRRGQEARLRCSPMKGHSHVYWYRQLPEEGLKFMVYLQKENIIDESGMPKERFSAEFPKEGPSILRIQQVVRGDSAAYFCASSPGLAGVVTQYFGPGTRLLVL.

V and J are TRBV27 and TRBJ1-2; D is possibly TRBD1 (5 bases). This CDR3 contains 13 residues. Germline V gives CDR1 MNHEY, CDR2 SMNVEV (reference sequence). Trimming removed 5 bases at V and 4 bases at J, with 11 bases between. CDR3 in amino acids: CASSPRAAYGYTF. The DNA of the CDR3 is TGTGCCAGCAGTCCCAGGGCTGCCTATGGCTACACCTTC.

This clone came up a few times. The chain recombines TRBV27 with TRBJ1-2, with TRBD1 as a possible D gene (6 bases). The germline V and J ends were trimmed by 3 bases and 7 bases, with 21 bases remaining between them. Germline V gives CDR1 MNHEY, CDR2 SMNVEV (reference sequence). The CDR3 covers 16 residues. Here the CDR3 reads CASSLSGSPIRGGYTF. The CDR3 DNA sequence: TGTGCCAGCAGTTTGTCCGGGTCCCCCATCAGGGGTGGCTACACCTTC.

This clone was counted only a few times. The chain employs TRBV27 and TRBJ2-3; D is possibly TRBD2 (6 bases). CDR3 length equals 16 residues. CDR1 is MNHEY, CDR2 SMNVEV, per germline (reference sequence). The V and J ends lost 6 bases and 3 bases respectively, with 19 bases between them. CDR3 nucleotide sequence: TGTGCCAGCAGGAGTTTGGGACTCACTCCAACAGATACGCAGTATTTT. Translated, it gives CASRSLGLTPTDTQYF.

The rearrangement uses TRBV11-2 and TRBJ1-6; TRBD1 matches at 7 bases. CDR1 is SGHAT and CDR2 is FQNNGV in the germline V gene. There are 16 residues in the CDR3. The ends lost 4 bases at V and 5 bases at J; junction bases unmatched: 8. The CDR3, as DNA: TGTGCCAGCAGCTGGACCGGACAGGATAATAATTCACCCCTCCACTTT. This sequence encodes CASSWTGQDNNSPLHF.

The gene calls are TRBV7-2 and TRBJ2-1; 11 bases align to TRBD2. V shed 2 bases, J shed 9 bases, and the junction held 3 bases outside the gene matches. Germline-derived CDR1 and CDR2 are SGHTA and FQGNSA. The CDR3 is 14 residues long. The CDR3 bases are TGTGCCAGCAGCTTAACTAGCGGGAGCTCTGAGCAGTTCTTC. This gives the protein CASSLTSGSSEQFF.

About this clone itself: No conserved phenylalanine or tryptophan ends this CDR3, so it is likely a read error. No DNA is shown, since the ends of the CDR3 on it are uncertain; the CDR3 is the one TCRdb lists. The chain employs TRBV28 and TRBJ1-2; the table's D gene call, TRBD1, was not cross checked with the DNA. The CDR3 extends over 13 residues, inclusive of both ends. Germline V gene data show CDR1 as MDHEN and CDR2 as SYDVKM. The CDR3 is CASSSPDKPKPLL.

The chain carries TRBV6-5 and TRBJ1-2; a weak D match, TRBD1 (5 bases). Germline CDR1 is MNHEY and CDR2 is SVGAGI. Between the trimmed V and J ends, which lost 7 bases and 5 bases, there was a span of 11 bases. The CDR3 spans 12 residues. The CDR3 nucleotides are TGTGCCAGCAACGCTGCAGGGTATGGCTACACCTTC. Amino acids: CASNAAGYGYTF.

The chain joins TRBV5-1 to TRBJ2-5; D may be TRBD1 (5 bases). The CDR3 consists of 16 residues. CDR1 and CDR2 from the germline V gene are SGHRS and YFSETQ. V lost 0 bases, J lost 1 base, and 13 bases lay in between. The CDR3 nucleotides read TGCGCCAGCAGCTTGGGGACACTCGAAGTCCAAGAGACCCAGTACTTC. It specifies CASSLGTLEVQETQYF.

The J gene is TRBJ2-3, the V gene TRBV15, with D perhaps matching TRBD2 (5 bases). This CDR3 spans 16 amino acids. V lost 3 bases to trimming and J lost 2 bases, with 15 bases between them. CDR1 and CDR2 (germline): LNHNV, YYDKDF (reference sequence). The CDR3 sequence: CATSRNGVPLTDTQYF. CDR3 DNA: TGTGCCACCAGCAGGAACGGGGTACCACTCACAGATACGCAGTATTTT.

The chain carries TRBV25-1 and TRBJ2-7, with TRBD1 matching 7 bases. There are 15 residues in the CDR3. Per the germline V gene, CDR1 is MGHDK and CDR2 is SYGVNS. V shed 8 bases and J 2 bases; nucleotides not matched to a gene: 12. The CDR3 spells CASGIWAGGTYEQYF. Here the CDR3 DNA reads TGTGCCAGCGGGATATGGGCAGGGGGTACCTACGAGCAGTACTTC.

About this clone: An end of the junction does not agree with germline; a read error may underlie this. For the CDR3, the DNA is TGTGCTAGCAGCATGGGACAGGGGGCGTACAATGAGCAGTTCTTC. Protein product: CASSMGQGAYNEQFF. The chain recombines TRBV7-7 with TRBJ2-1; 12 nucleotides align to TRBD1. This CDR3 is 15 amino acids long. The germline gives CDR1 SSHAT, CDR2 FNYEAQ (reference sequence).

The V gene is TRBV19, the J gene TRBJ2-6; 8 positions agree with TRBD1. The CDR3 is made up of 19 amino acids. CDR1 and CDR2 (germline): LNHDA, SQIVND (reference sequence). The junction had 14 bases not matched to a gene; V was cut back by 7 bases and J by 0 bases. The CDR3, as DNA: TGTGCCAGTACTTCCCGCTACAGGGGGGCTAGCTCTGGGGCCAACGTCCTGACTTTC. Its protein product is CASTSRYRGASSGANVLTF.

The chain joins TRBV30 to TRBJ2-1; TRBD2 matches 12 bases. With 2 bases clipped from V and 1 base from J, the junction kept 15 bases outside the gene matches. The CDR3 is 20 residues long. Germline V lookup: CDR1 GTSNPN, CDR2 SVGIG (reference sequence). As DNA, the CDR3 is TGTGCCTGGAGTCCCTACACTCTAGCGGGAGGGCCTAGGTCCTACAATGAGCAGTTCTTC. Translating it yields CAWSPYTLAGGPRSYNEQFF. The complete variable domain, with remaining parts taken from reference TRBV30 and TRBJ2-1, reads SQTIHQWPATLVQPVGSPLSLECTVEGTSNPNLYWYRQAAGRGLQLLFYSVGIGQISSEVPQNLSASRPQDRQFILSSKKLLLSDSGFYLCAWSPYTLAGGPRSYNEQFFGPGTRLTVL.